The sequence of this TCR beta chain was determined in a study of T-cell reconstitution after alpha-beta-depleted transplantation in children. Study results and limitations: From newly produced T cells came most of the T-cell counts and diversity one year after transplant. Expanded clones from the graft, numbering several hundred, reportedly supplied alpha-beta T cells about two months after transplant. Recipient T cells and thymic progenitors that survived gave rise to the high TCRbeta diversity observed at day 60 in some patients.

Germline V lookup: CDR1 MNHNS, CDR2 SASEGT. Trimming shortened V by 6 bases and J by 5 bases, and 16 bases separated the two germline ends. The CDR3 contains 14 residues. Unique molecular identifiers were incorporated during preparation of the TCRbeta library. Each CDR3 protein gets one entry after TCRdb re-called the PCR reads with MiXCR. The sample lists about 420,000 distinct CDR3 sequences, 16% occurring once. Notes on this clonotype: As yet, its antigen is unknown.

The chain carries TRBV6-1 and TRBJ1-2; D remains ambiguous. The sequence derives from a boy under two years old who had a stem cell transplant for Wiskott-Aldrich syndrome, so the T cells may come from the graft donor. Sequenced material: PBMCs, mostly from graft donor cells, taken 360 days after TCRalphabeta/CD19-depleted stem cell transplant. CDR3 in DNA: TGTGCCAGCAGAAACGACCCGAGTAGTTATGGCTACACCTTC. Its protein is CASRNDPSSYGYTF.